This passage covers 3 T cell receptor beta chains from one sample sequenced in a study of shared clonotypes between healthy human individuals (dated by TCRdb to the early 2020s). The method was the immunoSEQ multiplex PCR assay. As stored in TCRdb, this immuneACCESS dataset retains in-frame rearrangements with V and J assigned. A fraction of the clones does not appear; measured against another copy, unresolved V genes explain less than half of the discrepancy, and the remainder lacks a known reason. This sample holds 550,000 to 850,000 clones; roughly 70% were observed only once. About 1.7% of the sample is held by the ten biggest clonotypes. What was sequenced was memory CD4+ T cells sorted from blood. The cell subset or site label for this specimen denotes: CD45RA-negative fraction. The origin of the receptors is a woman aged 25 to 45 in good health.

The chain links TRBV29-1 to TRBJ1-6; D may be TRBD1 (6 bases). CDR1 and CDR2 from the germline V gene are SQVTM and ANQGSEA. CDR3 length: 11 residues. Trimming stripped 2 bases from V and 16 bases from J, with 12 bases between. The CDR3: CSVELRGALHF. DNA for the CDR3: TGCAGCGTTGAATTAAGGGGGGCACTCCACTTT. The variable domain in full, with the rest retrieved from reference TRBV29-1 and TRBJ1-6, is SAVISQKPSRDICQRGTSLTIQCQVDSQVTMMFWYRQQPGQSLTLIATANQGSEATYESGFVIDKFPISRPNLTFSTLTVSNMSPEDSSIYLCSVELRGALHFGNGTRLTVT.

The gene calls are TRBV21-1 and TRBJ1-1; the table's D gene call, TRBD1, was not cross checked with the DNA. TRBV21-1 is recorded as a pseudogene. The CDR3 sequence is 17 residues long. The CDR3: CASSKVFGQIMNTEAFF. The CDR3 DNA follows: TGTGCCAGCAGCAAAGTCTTCGGACAGATCATGAACACTGAAGCTTTCTTT.

The rearrangement uses TRBV28 and TRBJ2-2; TRBD1 agrees at 7 bases. In germline, CDR1 is MDHEN, CDR2 SYDVKM. This CDR3 region has 16 residues. The ends lost 6 bases at V and 4 bases at J; junction bases unmatched: 11. The CDR3 region is CASRTRQGASTGELFF. The CDR3, as DNA: TGTGCCAGCAGAACAAGACAGGGAGCTAGCACCGGGGAGCTGTTTTTT.